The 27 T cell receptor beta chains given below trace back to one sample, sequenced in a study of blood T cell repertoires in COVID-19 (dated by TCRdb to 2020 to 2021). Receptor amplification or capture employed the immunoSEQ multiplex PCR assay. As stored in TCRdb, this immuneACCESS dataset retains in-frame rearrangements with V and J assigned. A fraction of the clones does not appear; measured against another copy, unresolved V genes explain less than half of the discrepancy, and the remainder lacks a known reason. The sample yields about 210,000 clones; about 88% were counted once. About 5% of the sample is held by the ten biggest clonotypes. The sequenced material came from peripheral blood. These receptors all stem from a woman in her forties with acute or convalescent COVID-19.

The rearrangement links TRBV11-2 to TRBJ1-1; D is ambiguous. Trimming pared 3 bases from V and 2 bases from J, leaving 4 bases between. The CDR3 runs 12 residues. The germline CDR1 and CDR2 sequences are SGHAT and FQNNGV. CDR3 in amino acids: CASSFSNTEAFF. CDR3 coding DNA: TGTGCCAGCAGCTTTTCTAACACTGAAGCTTTCTTT.

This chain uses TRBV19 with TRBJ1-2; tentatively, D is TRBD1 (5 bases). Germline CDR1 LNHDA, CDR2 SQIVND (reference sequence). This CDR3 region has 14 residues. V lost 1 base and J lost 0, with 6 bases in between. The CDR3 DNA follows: TGTGCCAGTAGTATAGGACAGCCTAACTATGGCTACACCTTC. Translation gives CASSIGQPNYGYTF. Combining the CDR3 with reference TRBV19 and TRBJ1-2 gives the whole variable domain DGGITQSPKYLFRKEGQNVTLSCEQNLNHDAMYWYRQDPGQGLRLIYYSQIVNDFQKGDIAEGYSVSREKKESFPLTVTSAQKNPTAFYLCASSIGQPNYGYTFGSGTRLTVV.

The CDR3 DNA is TGTGCCAGCAGCGTGTCCGGGACAGGGTGGGCGAAGACCCAGTACTTC. This encodes CASSVSGTGWAKTQYF. The V call is TRBV5-4, the J call TRBJ2-5, with TRBD1 matching over 9 bases. The V gene's germline CDR1 is SGHNT and CDR2 YYREEE (reference sequence). V shed 4 bases and J 6 bases; nucleotides not matched to a gene: 13. This CDR3 is 16 amino acids long.

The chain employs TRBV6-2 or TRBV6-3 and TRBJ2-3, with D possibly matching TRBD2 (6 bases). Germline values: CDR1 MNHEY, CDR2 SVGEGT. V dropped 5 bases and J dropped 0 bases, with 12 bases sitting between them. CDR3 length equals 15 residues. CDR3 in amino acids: CASSPSGLSTDTQYF. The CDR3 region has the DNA TGTGCCAGCAGTCCCTCGGGACTCAGCACAGATACGCAGTATTTT.

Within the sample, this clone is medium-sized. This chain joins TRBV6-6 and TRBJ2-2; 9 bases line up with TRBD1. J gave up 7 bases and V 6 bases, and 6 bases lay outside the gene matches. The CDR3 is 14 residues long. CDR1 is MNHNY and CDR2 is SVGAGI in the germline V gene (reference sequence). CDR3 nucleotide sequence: TGTGCCAGCAGCCCAACAGGGGGCAGCGGGGAGCTGTTTTTT. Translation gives CASSPTGGSGELFF.

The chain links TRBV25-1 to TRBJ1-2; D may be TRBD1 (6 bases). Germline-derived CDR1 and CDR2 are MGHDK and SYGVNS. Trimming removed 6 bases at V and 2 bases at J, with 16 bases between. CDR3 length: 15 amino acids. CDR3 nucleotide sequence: TGTGCCAGCAGGGTACCCGAGACAGGAAACTATGGCTACACCTTC. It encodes CASRVPETGNYGYTF.

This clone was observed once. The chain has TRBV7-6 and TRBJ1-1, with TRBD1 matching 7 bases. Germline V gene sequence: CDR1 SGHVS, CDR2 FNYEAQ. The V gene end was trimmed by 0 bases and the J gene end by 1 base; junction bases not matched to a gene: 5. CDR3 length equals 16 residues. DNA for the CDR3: TGTGCCAGCAGCTTAGCGGTCGCAGGGGGGAACACTGAAGCTTTCTTT. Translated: CASSLAVAGGNTEAFF.

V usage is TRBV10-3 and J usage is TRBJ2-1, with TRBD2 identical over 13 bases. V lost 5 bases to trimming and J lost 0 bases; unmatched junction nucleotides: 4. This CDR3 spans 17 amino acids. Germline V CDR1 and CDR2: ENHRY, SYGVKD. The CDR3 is CAISLTSGGPSYNEQFF. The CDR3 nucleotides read TGTGCCATCAGTCTGACTAGCGGGGGGCCCTCCTACAATGAGCAGTTCTTC.

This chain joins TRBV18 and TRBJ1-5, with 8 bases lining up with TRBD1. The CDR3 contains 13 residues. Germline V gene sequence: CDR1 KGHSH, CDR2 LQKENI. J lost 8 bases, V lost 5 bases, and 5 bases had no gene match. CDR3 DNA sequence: TGTGCCAGCTCAGCAGGGGGCTTGGAGCCCCAGCATTTT. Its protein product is CASSAGGLEPQHF.

The chain's CDR3 is CASSQGGVSTGELFF. The CDR3, as DNA: TGTGCCAGCAGCCAAGGAGGAGTTTCCACCGGGGAGCTGTTTTTT. The J gene is TRBJ2-2, the V gene TRBV3-1 (or the pseudogene TRBV3-2); no reliable D call. The CDR3 is made up of 15 amino acids. From germline, CDR1 is LGHDT and CDR2 YNNKEL (reference sequence). V was shortened by 1 base and J by 4 bases, with 10 bases between the two germline ends.

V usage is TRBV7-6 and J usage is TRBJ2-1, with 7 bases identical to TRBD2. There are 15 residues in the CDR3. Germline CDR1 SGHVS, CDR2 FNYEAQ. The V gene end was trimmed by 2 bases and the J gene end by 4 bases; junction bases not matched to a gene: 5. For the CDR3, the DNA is TGTGCCAGCAGCTTAAGAGCGGGGCCTTACAATGAGCAGTTCTTC. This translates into CASSLRAGPYNEQFF.

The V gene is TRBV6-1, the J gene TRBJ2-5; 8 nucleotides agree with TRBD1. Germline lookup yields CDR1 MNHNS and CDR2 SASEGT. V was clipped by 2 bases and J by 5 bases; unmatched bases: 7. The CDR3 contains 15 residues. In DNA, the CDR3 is TGTGCCAGCAGTGAATATGTCAGGGGGCAGGAGACCCAGTACTTC. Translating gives CASSEYVRGQETQYF.

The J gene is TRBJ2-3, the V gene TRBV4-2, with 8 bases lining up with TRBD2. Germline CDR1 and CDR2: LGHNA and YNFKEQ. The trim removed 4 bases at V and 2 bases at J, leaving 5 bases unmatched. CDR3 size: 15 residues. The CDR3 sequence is CASSLIAGTTDTQYF. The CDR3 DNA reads TGTGCCAGCAGCCTTATAGCGGGGACCACAGATACGCAGTATTTT.

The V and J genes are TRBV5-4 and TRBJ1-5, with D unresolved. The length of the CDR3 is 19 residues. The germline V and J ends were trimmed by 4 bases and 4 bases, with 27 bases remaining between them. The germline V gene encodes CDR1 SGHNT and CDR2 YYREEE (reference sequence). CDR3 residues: CASSGSAFRARAGNQPQHF. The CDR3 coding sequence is TGTGCCAGCAGCGGGTCCGCTTTCCGCGCGCGGGCCGGGAATCAGCCCCAGCATTTT.

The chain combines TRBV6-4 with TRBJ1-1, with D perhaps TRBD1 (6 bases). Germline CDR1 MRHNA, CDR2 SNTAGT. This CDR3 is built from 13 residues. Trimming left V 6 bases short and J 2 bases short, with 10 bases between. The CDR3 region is CASSEDRNTEAFF. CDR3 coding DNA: TGTGCCAGCAGCGAGGACAGAAACACTGAAGCTTTCTTT.

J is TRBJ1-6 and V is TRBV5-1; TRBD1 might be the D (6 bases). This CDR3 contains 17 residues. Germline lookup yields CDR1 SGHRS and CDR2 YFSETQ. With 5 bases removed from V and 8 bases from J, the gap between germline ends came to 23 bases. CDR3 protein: CASSLSTTGIGHSPLHF. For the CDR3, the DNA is TGCGCCAGCAGTCTATCCACGACAGGCATCGGCCATTCACCCCTCCACTTT. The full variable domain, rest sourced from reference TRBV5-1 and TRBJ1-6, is KAGVTQTPRYLIKTRGQQVTLSCSPISGHRSVSWYQQTPGQGLQFLFEYFSETQRNKGNFPGRFSGRQFSNSRSEMNVSTLELGDSALYLCASSLSTTGIGHSPLHFGNGTRLTVT.

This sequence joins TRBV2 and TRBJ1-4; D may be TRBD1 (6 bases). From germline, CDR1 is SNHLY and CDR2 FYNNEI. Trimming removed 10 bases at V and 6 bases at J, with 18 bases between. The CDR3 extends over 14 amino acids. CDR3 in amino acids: CATPARGGDEKLFF. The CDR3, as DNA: TGTGCCACCCCGGCACGAGGGGGGGATGAAAAACTGTTTTTT.

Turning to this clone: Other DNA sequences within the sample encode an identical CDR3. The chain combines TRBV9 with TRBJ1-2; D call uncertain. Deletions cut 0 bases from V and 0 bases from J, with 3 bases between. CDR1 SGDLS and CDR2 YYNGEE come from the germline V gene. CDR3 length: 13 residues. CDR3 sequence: CASSVDSNYGYTF. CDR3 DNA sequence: TGTGCCAGCAGCGTAGACTCTAACTATGGCTACACCTTC.

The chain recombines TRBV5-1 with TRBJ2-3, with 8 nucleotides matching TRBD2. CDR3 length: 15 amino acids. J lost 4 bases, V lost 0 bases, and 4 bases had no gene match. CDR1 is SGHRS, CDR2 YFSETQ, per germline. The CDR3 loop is CASSLEISGADTQYF. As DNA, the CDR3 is TGCGCCAGCAGCTTGGAGATTAGCGGGGCAGATACGCAGTATTTT.

CDR3 loop: CASSAGTGAYEQYV. CDR3 nucleotides: TGTGCCAGCAGCGCCGGGACAGGGGCGTACGAGCAGTACGTC. The V gene is TRBV7-2, the J gene TRBJ2-7; 10 bases line up with TRBD1. CDR3 length: 14 amino acids. The germline V gene encodes CDR1 SGHTA and CDR2 FQGNSA. V lost 5 bases and J lost 4; bases outside the gene matches: 5.

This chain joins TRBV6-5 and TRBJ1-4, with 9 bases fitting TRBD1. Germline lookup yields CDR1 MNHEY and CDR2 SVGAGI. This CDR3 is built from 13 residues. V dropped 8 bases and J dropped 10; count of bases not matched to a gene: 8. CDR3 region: CASHRGQGGKLFF. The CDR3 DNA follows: TGTGCCAGCCATCGGGGACAGGGAGGAAAACTGTTTTTT.

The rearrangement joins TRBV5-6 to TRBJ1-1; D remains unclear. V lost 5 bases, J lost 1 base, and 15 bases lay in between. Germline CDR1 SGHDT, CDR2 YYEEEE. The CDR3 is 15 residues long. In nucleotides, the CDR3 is TGTGCCAGCAGGGGTTTTCAAGCGGCGAACACTGAAGCTTTCTTT. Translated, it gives CASRGFQAANTEAFF. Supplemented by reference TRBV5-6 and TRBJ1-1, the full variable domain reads DAGVTQSPTHLIKTRGQQVTLRCSPKSGHDTVSWYQQALGQGPQFIFQYYEEEERQRGNFPDRFSGHQFPNYSSELNVNALLLGDSALYLCASRGFQAANTEAFFGQGTRLTVV.

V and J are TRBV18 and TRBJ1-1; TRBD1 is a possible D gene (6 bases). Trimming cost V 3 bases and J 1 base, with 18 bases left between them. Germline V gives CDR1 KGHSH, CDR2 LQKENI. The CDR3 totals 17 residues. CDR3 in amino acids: CASSPRPVRGGNTEAFF. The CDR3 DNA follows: TGTGCCAGCTCACCCCGCCCGGTGAGGGGGGGGAACACTGAAGCTTTCTTT.

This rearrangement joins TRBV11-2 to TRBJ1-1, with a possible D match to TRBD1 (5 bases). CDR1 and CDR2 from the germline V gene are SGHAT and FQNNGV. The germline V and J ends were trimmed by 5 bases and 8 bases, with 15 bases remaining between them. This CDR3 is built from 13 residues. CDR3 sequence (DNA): TGTGCCAGCAGCCTAATGGCAGGGTCAGAAGCTTTCTTT. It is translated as CASSLMAGSEAFF.

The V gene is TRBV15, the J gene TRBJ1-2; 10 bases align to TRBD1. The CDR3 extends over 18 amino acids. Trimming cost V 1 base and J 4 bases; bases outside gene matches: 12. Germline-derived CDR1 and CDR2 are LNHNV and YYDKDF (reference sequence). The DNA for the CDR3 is TGTGCCACCAGCAGAGTCGGGGACAGGGGTTTTCGCATCTATGGCTACACCTTC. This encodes CATSRVGDRGFRIYGYTF.

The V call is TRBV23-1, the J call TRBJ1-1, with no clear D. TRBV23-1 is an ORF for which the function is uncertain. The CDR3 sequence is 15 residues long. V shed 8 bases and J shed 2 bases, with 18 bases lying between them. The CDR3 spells CASLPKEGRNTEAFF. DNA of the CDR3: TGCGCCAGCCTCCCCAAGGAAGGGAGAAACACTGAAGCTTTCTTT.

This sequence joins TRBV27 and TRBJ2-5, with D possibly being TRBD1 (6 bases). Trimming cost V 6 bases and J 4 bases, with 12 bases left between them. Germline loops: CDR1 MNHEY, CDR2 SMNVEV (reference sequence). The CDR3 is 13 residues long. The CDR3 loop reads CASRYTGTETQYF. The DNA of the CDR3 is TGTGCCAGCAGGTATACAGGGACAGAGACCCAGTACTTC.